This T cell receptor (beta chain) was sequenced for a study of T cell responses to AZD1222 COVID-19 vaccine. Germline V lookup: CDR1 LGHDT, CDR2 YNNKEL (reference sequence). The V and J ends lost 3 bases and 10 bases respectively, with 18 bases between them. The CDR3 consists of 14 residues. Data came from immunoSEQ multiplex PCR; TCRdb stores just in-frame clones and leaves some out. The sample contains 70,000 or so clones, around 86% of which appear only once. The sequence was collected from an adult in good health. Sequences were derived from peripheral blood, sampled on day 0 of AZD1222 vaccination. This rearrangement joins TRBV3-1 (or the pseudogene TRBV3-2) to TRBJ1-1, with D tentatively TRBD1 (6 bases). This CDR3 reads CASSQTGQAGGAFF. CDR3 bases: TGTGCCAGCAGCCAGACGGGACAAGCGGGTGGAGCTTTCTTT.